This TCR beta chain was sequenced during a study of radiation and T cells in renal cell carcinoma. Regarding the study as a whole: From baseline, blood top tumor clonotypes peaked at 2 weeks post-radiation. Pretreatment tumor biopsies were lacking, so baseline clonotypes are unknown.

Per the germline V gene, CDR1 is LGHNA and CDR2 is YNFKEQ. There are 17 residues in the CDR3. V was pared by 3 bases and J by 0 bases, with 7 bases of the junction left unmatched. Time point given: blood 4 weeks post-SBRT, at nephrectomy. Treatment specified: 15 Gy SBRT to primary tumor, nephrectomy 4 weeks later. Nephrectomy followed 15 Gy stereotactic body radiation by 4 weeks. Serial blood draws occurred at baseline and 2 and 4 weeks post-SBRT. This table comes from immunoSEQ multiplex PCR, and its TCRdb copy is limited to in-frame clones, with some not included. The profile shows over 60,000 clones, around 78% of them singletons. Comments on this clone: Its antigen remains unknown.

The chain recombines TRBV4-2 with TRBJ2-1; TRBD2 matches at 8 bases. The specimen was blood, collected from a patient whose treatment included radiotherapy and nephrectomy. The receptor comes from a woman aged 55 to 70 with renal cell carcinoma. CDR3 DNA sequence: TGTGCCAGCAGCCACCCGAAGCGGGAGTACTCCTACAATGAGCAGTTCTTC. Amino acids: CASSHPKREYSYNEQFF.